These 8 T cell receptor beta chains were sequenced from one sample in a study of glioma-infiltrating T cells (dated by TCRdb to between 2015 and 2016). The sequencing machine was an Illumina MiSeq. The iRepertoire nested amplicon-rescue multiplex PCR (arm-PCR) platform was used to amplify TCR alpha and beta CDR3 regions from RNA. In TCRdb, the public reads were trimmed at Q25 with fastp and aligned with MiXCR, with productive beta chains retained. Under each unique CDR3 protein, matching rows form one entry showing the most common genes and DNA. Across this sample there are around 100,000 distinct CDR3 sequences, with about 30% seen only once. The ten most abundant clones make up approximately 46% of the sample. The sample taken for sequencing was glioma tissue, nonneoplastic brain tissue, or PBMCs (not recorded which). Source of these receptors: a human donor with low-grade glioma or glioblastoma, undergoing nonglioma brain surgery, or in good health (not recorded which).

Note on this clonotype: A much bigger clone sits one base away, suggesting this may be a read error. The rearrangement links TRBV6-5 to TRBJ2-3; D ambiguous. Germline CDR1 MNHEY, CDR2 SVGAGI. The length of the CDR3 is 15 residues. The CDR3, as DNA: TGTGGCAGCAGTTACGACTCAAACGGCCCAGATACGCAGTATTTT. Residues: CGSSYDSNGPDTQYF.

The V gene is TRBV7-9, the J gene TRBJ1-5; D not certain. V was trimmed by 4 bases and J by 0 bases, leaving 4 bases between them. The germline V gene encodes CDR1 SEHNR and CDR2 FQNEAQ (reference sequence). The CDR3 loop spans 13 amino acids. In DNA form, the CDR3 reads TGTGCCAGCAGCTCCGGTAGCAATCAGCCCCAGCATTTT. Its translation: CASSSGSNQPQHF. The full variable domain, rest sourced from reference TRBV7-9 and TRBJ1-5, is DTGVSQNPRHKITKRGQNVTFRCDPISEHNRLYWYRQTLGQGPEFLTYFQNEAQLEKSRLLSDRFSAERPKGSFSTLEIQRTEQGDSAMYLCASSSGSNQPQHFGDGTRLSIL.

This clonotype was seen many times. The rearrangement uses TRBV25-1 and TRBJ2-7, with D maybe TRBD1 (5 bases). With 10 bases removed from V and 0 bases from J, the gap between germline ends came to 10 bases. Germline loops: CDR1 MGHDK, CDR2 SYGVNS. This CDR3 is 12 amino acids long. CDR3 nucleotides: TGTGCCACCCTGACAGACTCCTACGAGCAGTACTTC. Translated, it gives CATLTDSYEQYF.

The V gene is TRBV28, the J gene TRBJ2-3, with TRBD2 matching over 8 bases. The V gene's germline CDR1 is MDHEN and CDR2 SYDVKM. This CDR3 spans 15 amino acids. With V trimmed by 5 bases and J by 1 base, 5 bases remained unmatched. The CDR3 bases are TGTGCCAGCAGTCCCCAGCGGGGGCGCACAGATACGCAGTATTTT. Its translation is CASSPQRGRTDTQYF.

The rearrangement uses TRBV11-1 and TRBJ2-1; D unresolved. Germline V gene lookup returns CDR1 SGHAT and CDR2 FQDESV (reference sequence). The V gene lost 7 bases and the J gene lost 0 bases, with 13 bases spanning the gap. CDR3 length equals 15 residues. CDR3 sequence: CASNPDLSSYNEQFF. CDR3 sequence (DNA): TGTGCCAGCAACCCGGACCTGAGCTCCTACAATGAGCAGTTCTTC.

Note on this clonotype: Since a much larger clone is just one base distant, this may be a read error. Since no conserved phenylalanine or tryptophan closes the CDR3, a read error is the likely cause. The gene calls are TRBV3-1 and TRBJ2-7; TRBD1 agrees at 10 bases. Germline V gives CDR1 LGHDT, CDR2 YNNKEL (reference sequence). The CDR3 runs 14 residues. V lost 5 bases to trimming and J lost 5 bases; unmatched junction nucleotides: 6. CDR3 region: CASSTDRGSNEQYL. The CDR3 nucleotides are TGTGCCAGCAGCACGGACAGGGGGTCTAACGAGCAGTACTTA.

This clonotype was detected ten times or more. The chain uses TRBV30 and TRBJ1-2; D is undetermined. With 6 bases removed from V and 8 bases from J, the gap between germline ends came to 10 bases. Germline values: CDR1 GTSNPN, CDR2 SVGIG (reference sequence). This CDR3 has 10 amino acids. CDR3 region: CACPDGGYTF. The CDR3 DNA reads TGTGCCTGCCCTGATGGGGGCTACACCTTC.

This clonotype was seen many times. The rearrangement links TRBV12-3 or TRBV12-4 to TRBJ2-5; TRBD1 might be the D (6 bases). The CDR3 has 14 residues. V was trimmed by 9 bases and J by 5 bases, leaving 19 bases between them. CDR3 bases: TGTGCCAGTAGACGGGACACCAGTGGGGAGACCCAGTACTTC. Amino acids: CASRRDTSGETQYF.